This entry features one T cell receptor (beta chain) sequence. Its antigen is still unknown. The entry originates in a study of human T cells and chemical hapten exposure. Study background: Diphenylcyclopropenone was applied weekly to patients' scalps across the approximately 25-week study. After 6 days, upper back 0.01% DPC patch tests were scored.

TCRdb re-called the RACE reads with MiXCR, one entry per CDR3 protein. Among tens of thousands of distinct CDR3 sequences, approximately 12% were seen once, and the ten largest hold around 1.9%. Trimming left V 4 bases short and J 2 bases short, with 6 bases between. The germline gives CDR1 MNHNS, CDR2 SASEGT. The CDR3 is 13 residues long. The study's findings and limits: Counts of TCRs expanded at PT1 correlated positively with patch test score.

Time point in this sample: pre-sensitization, week 0. Stated treatment: therapeutic diphenylcyclopropenone sensitization with weekly scalp DPC. Someone pulled total RNA out of unfractionated whole blood. Ahead of applying each patch test, blood was sampled. V is TRBV6-1 and J is TRBJ2-4; D unclear. This TCR came from a woman aged 40 to 50 with alopecia areata. Some clones in this sample may be carry-over from other donors' samples. The material was whole blood, obtained in connection with sensitization to the hapten diphenylcyclopropenone (DPC). CDR3 bases: TGTGCCAGCAGTGGAAGCTCCAAAAACATTCAGTACTTC. This gives the protein CASSGSSKNIQYF.